Listed here are 13 T cell receptor beta chains from one sample, sequenced in a study of shared clonotypes between healthy human individuals. Data came from immunoSEQ multiplex PCR; TCRdb stores just in-frame clones and leaves some out. In the table there are hundreds of thousands of clones, 70% to 80% of which are singletons. The sequencing input was PBMCs. The receptors originated from a woman in her forties in good health. Some clones in this sample may be carry-over from other donors' samples.

V usage is TRBV7-2 and J usage is TRBJ2-3, with TRBD2 matching over 7 bases. The CDR3 totals 17 residues. Germline CDR1 and CDR2: SGHTA and FQGNSA. The V gene end was trimmed by 5 bases and the J gene end by 0 bases; junction bases not matched to a gene: 11. The CDR3 loop reads CASSPRRGGSSTDTQYF. In nucleotides, the CDR3 is TGTGCCAGCAGCCCCCGGAGAGGCGGGAGCAGCACAGATACGCAGTATTTT.

The V gene is TRBV7-9, the J gene TRBJ2-3; 7 nucleotides line up with TRBD2. Germline V lookup: CDR1 SEHNR, CDR2 FQNEAQ (reference sequence). The CDR3 is 14 amino acids. Germline trimming cut 2 bases from V and 5 bases from J; bases unmatched to any gene: 4. In DNA, the CDR3 is TGTGCCAGCAGCTTATCCTCTAGCGGAGATACGCAGTATTTT. Translating gives CASSLSSSGDTQYF.

This chain links TRBV7-9 with TRBJ1-2, with 7 bases identical to TRBD1. The germline V gene encodes CDR1 SEHNR and CDR2 FQNEAQ (reference sequence). Germline trimming cut 4 bases from V and 7 bases from J; bases unmatched to any gene: 9. The CDR3 is made up of 14 amino acids. Here the CDR3 reads CASSSFDTGVGYTF. Written as DNA, the CDR3 is TGTGCCAGCAGCTCATTTGACACAGGGGTTGGCTACACCTTC.

The V call is TRBV28, the J call TRBJ2-1; D gene uncertain. CDR3 length: 12 residues. The V end lost 5 bases, the J end lost 4 bases, and 6 bases lay between the germline ends. Germline CDR1 and CDR2: MDHEN and SYDVKM. The CDR3 bases are TGTGCCAGCAGTCCACTATACAATGAGCAGTTCTTC. Residues: CASSPLYNEQFF. The full variable domain, rest sourced from reference TRBV28 and TRBJ2-1, is DVKVTQSSRYLVKRTGEKVFLECVQDMDHENMFWYRQDPGLGLRLIYFSYDVKMKEKGDIPEGYSVSREKKERFSLILESASTNQTSMYLCASSPLYNEQFFGPGTRLTVL.

This chain links TRBV13 with TRBJ2-7, with unresolved D. CDR3 length: 15 amino acids. The germline CDR1 and CDR2 sequences are PRHDT and FYEKMQ (reference sequence). With 0 bases removed from V and 9 bases from J, the gap between germline ends came to 18 bases. The CDR3 sequence is CASSLGPRSSGGQYF. DNA of the CDR3: TGTGCCAGCAGCTTAGGGCCCAGGAGCTCAGGCGGGCAGTACTTC.

The chain links TRBV11-2 to TRBJ1-3, with D unresolved. Deletions cut 1 base from V and 2 bases from J, with 9 bases between. Germline CDR1 reads SGHAT; CDR2 reads FQNNGV. The CDR3 totals 15 residues. As DNA, the CDR3 is TGTGCCAGCAGCTTAGGACCGACAACTGGAAACACCATATATTTT. It yields the protein CASSLGPTTGNTIYF. The full variable domain, its missing parts supplied by reference TRBV11-2 and TRBJ1-3, is EAGVAQSPRYKIIEKRQSVAFWCNPISGHATLYWYQQILGQGPKLLIQFQNNGVVDDSQLPKDRFSAERLKGVDSTLKIQPAKLEDSAVYLCASSLGPTTGNTIYFGEGSWLTVV.

Comment on this clone: Within the sample, other DNA sequences also encode this same CDR3. V and J are TRBV5-4 and TRBJ2-5; 11 nucleotides line up with TRBD2. The CDR3 consists of 15 residues. J gave up 5 bases and V 2 bases, and 5 bases lay outside the gene matches. The germline V gene encodes CDR1 SGHNT and CDR2 YYREEE (reference sequence). The CDR3 spells CASSLLAGVGETQYF. The CDR3, as DNA: TGTGCCAGCAGCTTACTAGCGGGGGTGGGCGAGACCCAGTACTTC.

CDR3: CASSRVQGDKNIQYF. The DNA of the CDR3 is TGTGCCAGCAGCCGAGTACAGGGGGACAAAAACATTCAGTACTTC. The chain recombines TRBV14 with TRBJ2-4, with TRBD1 matching over 8 bases. This CDR3 is built from 15 residues. The germline V gene has CDR1 SGHDN and CDR2 FVKESK. V gave up 4 bases and J gave up 3 bases; unmatched junction bases: 5.

The rearrangement joins TRBV9 to TRBJ2-1; D is unclear. The CDR3 spans 14 residues. Per germline, CDR1 SGDLS and CDR2 YYNGEE. V gave up 0 bases and J gave up 3 bases, with 7 bases separating them. CDR3 coding DNA: TGTGCCAGCAGCGTAGAACCCAACTACAATGAGCAGTTCTTC. This sequence encodes CASSVEPNYNEQFF.

V is TRBV7-9 and J is TRBJ2-3; the match to TRBD2 covers 7 bases. The germline V gene encodes CDR1 SEHNR and CDR2 FQNEAQ (reference sequence). The V gene end was trimmed by 3 bases and the J gene end by 4 bases; junction bases not matched to a gene: 4. This CDR3 has 14 residues. CDR3 nucleotide sequence: TGTGCCAGCAGCTTGGGGGGGAGCGCAGATACGCAGTATTTT. Its translation is CASSLGGSADTQYF.

V gene TRBV7-9 combines with J gene TRBJ2-5; 8 bases align to TRBD1. V lost 5 bases, J lost 4 bases, and 9 bases stayed unmatched. The CDR3 consists of 15 residues. Germline loops: CDR1 SEHNR, CDR2 FQNEAQ (reference sequence). CDR3: CASSRGQGYRETQYF. The CDR3 coding sequence is TGTGCCAGCAGCAGAGGACAGGGATATAGAGAGACCCAGTACTTC.

This clone was detected many times. V gene TRBV6-4 combines with J gene TRBJ2-3, with 10 bases fitting TRBD2. The V gene end was trimmed by 6 bases and the J gene end by 4 bases; junction bases not matched to a gene: 10. Germline lookup yields CDR1 MRHNA and CDR2 SNTAGT. There are 16 residues in the CDR3. The CDR3 here is CASSQRAAGGSDTQYF. In DNA form, the CDR3 reads TGTGCCAGCAGCCAAAGGGCAGCGGGAGGGTCAGATACGCAGTATTTT.

The chain uses TRBV25-1 and TRBJ2-2; D possibly corresponds to TRBD1 (6 bases). V was trimmed by 5 bases and J by 2 bases, leaving 15 bases between them. Germline V gives CDR1 MGHDK, CDR2 SYGVNS. The CDR3 consists of 16 residues. The CDR3 reads CASSPPGTINTGELFF. The CDR3 coding sequence is TGTGCCAGCAGTCCCCCCGGGACAATAAACACCGGGGAGCTGTTTTTT.